The next 29 T cell receptor beta chains were all read from a single sample in a study of T cell repertoires in cytomegalovirus infection. TCRdb called the reads again in MiXCR, with one record for every CDR3 protein. This sample has 200,000 to 300,000 distinct CDR3 sequences, with 8% to 9.5% found just once. The sequenced sample was PBMCs. These receptors were collected from a human donor in good health (CMV status not recorded). Some clones in this sample may be carry-over from other donors' samples.

This clonotype has ten or more counts. V and J are TRBV7-2 and TRBJ2-1; 10 nucleotides agree with TRBD1. Germline V gene sequence: CDR1 SGHTA, CDR2 FQGNSA. CDR3 size: 14 residues. The J segment lost 6 bases and the V segment lost 3 bases, leaving 2 bases of the junction unmatched. The CDR3 sequence is CASSLDRGSNEQFF. In DNA, the CDR3 is TGTGCCAGCAGCTTGGACAGGGGGTCCAATGAGCAGTTCTTC.

This clonotype was observed at least ten times. V and J are TRBV28 and TRBJ2-7, with 11 positions matching TRBD2. The length of the CDR3 is 15 residues. Germline V gene data show CDR1 as MDHEN and CDR2 as SYDVKM. J lost 2 bases, V lost 4 bases, and 4 bases had no gene match. CDR3 coding DNA: TGTGCCAGCAGTTATCTAGCGGGGGGAACCTACGAGCAGTACTTC. Protein: CASSYLAGGTYEQYF.

This clonotype showed up many times. This sequence joins TRBV6-1 and TRBJ1-6; a possible D gene is TRBD1 (6 bases). This CDR3 has 14 residues. Germline CDR1 is MNHNS and CDR2 is SASEGT. V was trimmed by 5 bases and J by 10 bases, leaving 15 bases between them. The CDR3 sequence: CASSFKTGGSPLHF. CDR3 in DNA: TGTGCCAGCAGTTTTAAGACAGGCGGATCACCCCTCCACTTT.

This clonotype has a count of ten or more. The V call is TRBV12-3 or TRBV12-4, the J call TRBJ1-1, with D tentatively TRBD1 (6 bases). This CDR3 has 18 residues. V lost 6 bases, J lost 7 bases, and 30 bases lay in between. CDR3 in DNA: TGTGCCAGCAGCCCAGGGGCTCGGGCCCCGGCCGATTATCTTGAAGCTTTCTTT. Translation gives CASSPGARAPADYLEAFF.

This clonotype was seen many times. The genes are TRBV18 and TRBJ2-1; 7 bases fit TRBD2. Germline CDR1 KGHSH, CDR2 LQKENI. The CDR3 contains 15 residues. V lost 2 bases, J lost 9 bases, and 10 bases stayed unmatched. The CDR3 nucleotides are TGTGCCAGCTCACCAGACCAGAATGGGGGGGGTGAGCAGTTCTTC. Translation gives CASSPDQNGGGEQFF.

This clonotype was recorded many times. The V and J genes are TRBV7-9 and TRBJ2-7; 7 nucleotides align to TRBD2. This CDR3 is built from 16 residues. V shed 5 bases, J shed 7 bases, and the junction held 17 bases outside the gene matches. Germline V gives CDR1 SEHNR, CDR2 FQNEAQ (reference sequence). The CDR3 region is CASSLTTSAQGREQYF. The CDR3 DNA reads as TGTGCCAGCAGCCTGACAACTAGCGCCCAGGGTCGAGAGCAGTACTTC.

Only a few counts were recorded for this clonotype. The genes are TRBV29-1 and TRBJ1-1; D possibly corresponds to TRBD1 (5 bases). V shed 0 bases and J shed 7 bases, with 15 bases lying between them. CDR1 is SQVTM and CDR2 is ANQGSEA in the germline V gene. CDR3 length: 14 residues. CDR3 in amino acids: CSVEELGGISEAFF. CDR3 coding DNA: TGCAGCGTTGAAGAGTTGGGGGGGATCAGTGAAGCTTTCTTT.

This clonotype was recorded at least ten times. The chain couples TRBV7-2 to TRBJ2-5; D may match TRBD1 or TRBD2 (5 bases each). This CDR3 has 15 residues. V lost 1 base, J lost 2 bases, and 11 bases lay in between. Germline CDR1 reads SGHTA; CDR2 reads FQGNSA. The CDR3 is CASSLVGTPQETQYF. CDR3 bases: TGTGCCAGCAGCTTAGTGGGGACCCCACAAGAGACCCAGTACTTC. The full variable domain, completed using reference TRBV7-2 and TRBJ2-5, is GAGVSQSPSNKVTEKGKDVELRCDPISGHTALYWYRQSLGQGLEFLIYFQGNSAPDKSGLPSDRFSAERTGGSVSTLTIQRTQQEDSAVYLCASSLVGTPQETQYFGPGTRLLVL.

This clonotype was seen a few times. This chain links TRBV7-9 with TRBJ2-7, with 13 bases lining up with TRBD2. The CDR3 is 20 residues long. Per the germline V gene, CDR1 is SEHNR and CDR2 is FQNEAQ (reference sequence). The V and J ends lost 3 bases and 6 bases, in that order; junction bases with no gene match: 20. Here the CDR3 DNA reads TGTGCCAGCAGCTTCCTACCGGGACAGAAAAGGACTAGCGGGAGTACCGAGCAGTACTTC. Translated, it gives CASSFLPGQKRTSGSTEQYF.

This clonotype was observed a handful of times. The J gene is TRBJ1-5, the V gene TRBV6-6, with a possible D match to TRBD1 (5 bases). CDR3 size: 16 residues. The germline V gene has CDR1 MNHNY and CDR2 SVGAGI (reference sequence). V was pared by 0 bases and J by 6 bases, with 15 bases between. For the CDR3, the DNA is TGTGCCAGCAGTTACTCGAGAGGGCCTGGGGGTCAGCCCCAGCATTTT. It codes for CASSYSRGPGGQPQHF.

This clonotype turned up a few times. This sequence joins TRBV15 and TRBJ2-1; possible D gene TRBD1, 6 bases. V lost 0 bases and J lost 4, with 13 bases in between. Germline CDR1 and CDR2: LNHNV and YYDKDF (reference sequence). CDR3 length: 16 residues. CDR3: CATSRDWTDTYNEQFF. The CDR3 DNA sequence: TGTGCCACCAGCAGAGATTGGACAGATACATACAATGAGCAGTTCTTC.

This clonotype has at least ten counts. CDR3 sequence reads: CASSFPRGGLSYEQYF. CDR3 in DNA: TGTGCCAGCAGTTTCCCCCGTGGGGGGCTCTCCTACGAGCAGTACTTC. The chain links TRBV28 to TRBJ2-7, with D perhaps assigned TRBD1 or TRBD2 (6 bases each). CDR3 length: 16 residues. V gave up 3 bases and J gave up 0 bases, with 15 bases separating them. CDR1 is MDHEN and CDR2 is SYDVKM in the germline V gene.

This chain connects TRBV28 to TRBJ1-4; maybe TRBD1 (6 bases). In germline, CDR1 is MDHEN, CDR2 SYDVKM. V gave up 6 bases and J gave up 5 bases, with 13 bases separating them. The CDR3 has 14 residues. CDR3 nucleotide sequence: TGTGCCAGCAGCCATTACGGACAGAATGAAAAACTGTTTTTT. Protein: CASSHYGQNEKLFF.

In this sample, this clonotype turned up many times. CDR3 nucleotide sequence: TGCAGTGCTCGCGGTGGACACAAGGGATCCTACGAGCAGTACTTC. Amino acids: CSARGGHKGSYEQYF. The chain recombines TRBV20-1 with TRBJ2-7; D is perhaps TRBD1 (5 bases). Germline values: CDR1 DFQATT, CDR2 SNEGSKA (reference sequence). The CDR3 contains 15 residues. V lost 5 bases to trimming and J lost 1 base, with 18 bases between them.

This clonotype has at least ten counts. The chain links TRBV7-2 to TRBJ2-1, with 10 bases fitting TRBD2. Germline CDR1 reads SGHTA; CDR2 reads FQGNSA. V lost 5 bases and J lost 10; bases outside the gene matches: 14. The CDR3 covers 16 residues. The DNA of the CDR3 is TGTGCCAGCAGCCCCCATCCTAGCGGGAGTAGGGGGGAGCAGTTCTTC. Its translation is CASSPHPSGSRGEQFF.

Ten or more counts support this clonotype. The chain carries TRBV7-9 and TRBJ1-5; D unresolved. Deletions cut 1 base from V and 2 bases from J, with 9 bases between. CDR1 SEHNR and CDR2 FQNEAQ come from the germline V gene (reference sequence). This CDR3 spans 15 amino acids. CDR3 bases: TGTGCCAGCAGCTTAGGTGAGGCTGGCAATCAGCCCCAGCATTTT. Translation gives CASSLGEAGNQPQHF.

The chain joins TRBV19 to TRBJ1-3; D gene ambiguous. The V gene's germline CDR1 is LNHDA and CDR2 SQIVND (reference sequence). Trimming pared 4 bases from V and 4 bases from J, leaving 14 bases between. This CDR3 is built from 15 residues. The DNA for the CDR3 is TGTGCCAGTAGTAATGTGGCCCGACCGGGAAACACCATATATTTT. Translating it yields CASSNVARPGNTIYF.

This clonotype has ten or more counts. J is TRBJ2-1 and V is TRBV12-3 or TRBV12-4; 9 bases fit TRBD1. The V gene end was trimmed by 8 bases and the J gene end by 9 bases; junction bases not matched to a gene: 17. The CDR3 covers 16 residues. The CDR3, as DNA: TGTGCCAGCTCGAGAACAATTTCCGGGACAGGGCTTGAGCAGTTCTTC. Residues: CASSRTISGTGLEQFF.

This clonotype occurred many times. The V call is TRBV6-6, the J call TRBJ2-7; D uncertain. The CDR3 covers 12 residues. Germline loops: CDR1 MNHNY, CDR2 SVGAGI (reference sequence). Trimming took 2 bases from V and 6 from J, leaving 8 bases between them. CDR3 in amino acids: CASSYAWVEQYF. The CDR3 nucleotides are TGTGCCAGCAGTTACGCTTGGGTCGAGCAGTACTTC.

This clonotype was observed a handful of times. The chain uses TRBV27 and TRBJ2-7; 7 positions agree with TRBD1. The V segment lost 3 bases and the J segment 4 bases; nucleotides outside the gene matches: 9. The germline V gene encodes CDR1 MNHEY and CDR2 SMNVEV (reference sequence). This CDR3 has 15 residues. DNA of the CDR3: TGTGCCAGCAGTTTTCTAACAGGGGTTGATTACGAGCAGTACTTC. Protein product: CASSFLTGVDYEQYF.

V is TRBV7-2 and J is TRBJ1-2; perhaps TRBD1 as D (6 bases). The CDR3 spans 14 residues. Trimming shortened V by 5 bases and J by 1 base, and 11 bases separated the two germline ends. The V gene's germline CDR1 is SGHTA and CDR2 FQGNSA. The CDR3 loop reads CASSPRTVNYGYTF. The DNA of the CDR3 is TGTGCCAGCAGCCCAAGGACAGTTAACTATGGCTACACCTTC.

This clonotype appeared many times. This chain uses TRBV7-2 with TRBJ1-2; D possibly corresponds to TRBD1 (5 bases). Per germline, CDR1 SGHTA and CDR2 FQGNSA. The CDR3 covers 14 residues. Between the trimmed V and J ends, which lost 5 bases and 6 bases, there was a span of 16 bases. The CDR3 here is CASSKGPGLDGYTF. CDR3 bases: TGTGCCAGCAGCAAAGGCCCAGGGTTAGATGGCTACACCTTC. Variable domain in full (rest from reference TRBV7-2 and TRBJ1-2): GAGVSQSPSNKVTEKGKDVELRCDPISGHTALYWYRQSLGQGLEFLIYFQGNSAPDKSGLPSDRFSAERTGGSVSTLTIQRTQQEDSAVYLCASSKGPGLDGYTFGSGTRLTVV.

This clonotype was seen at least ten times. The rearrangement joins TRBV11-3 to TRBJ1-1; D not resolved. The V gene's germline CDR1 is SGHNT and CDR2 YENEEA. Between the trimmed V and J ends, which lost 7 bases and 0 bases, there was a span of 15 bases. The CDR3 spans 15 residues. Here the CDR3 DNA reads TGTGCCAGCACCTCGGCGTCGGGCATGAACACTGAAGCTTTCTTT. Protein sequence: CASTSASGMNTEAFF.

This clonotype was counted ten times or more. The CDR3 nucleotides read TGTGCCAGCAGCTCCCTGGGGTACGAGCAGTACTTC. Its protein product is CASSSLGYEQYF. The V gene is TRBV7-2, the J gene TRBJ2-7; D ambiguous. Germline values: CDR1 SGHTA, CDR2 FQGNSA. The CDR3 is 12 amino acids. V lost 4 bases and J 4 bases, leaving 8 bases between the germline ends.

This clonotype was seen at least ten times. The chain carries TRBV12-3 or TRBV12-4 and TRBJ2-7; 9 positions agree with TRBD2. The junction had 10 bases not matched to a gene; V was cut back by 6 bases and J by 10 bases. The CDR3 has 13 residues. The CDR3 bases are TGTGCCAGCAGCACTGCGGGGGGGACTCAACAGTACTTC. This sequence encodes CASSTAGGTQQYF.

This clonotype has just a few counts. V is TRBV5-4 and J is TRBJ2-2; weak D call: TRBD2 (6 bases). The V and J ends lost 4 bases and 6 bases respectively, with 16 bases between them. CDR1 is SGHNT and CDR2 is YYREEE in the germline V gene (reference sequence). The CDR3 runs to 15 residues. The CDR3, as DNA: TGTGCCAGCAGCCCGTGGGGGGTAGGATCCGGGGAGCTGTTTTTT. Protein product: CASSPWGVGSGELFF.

This clonotype occurred many times. The J gene is TRBJ1-2, the V gene TRBV7-2; tentative D call: TRBD1 (6 bases). The CDR3 spans 12 residues. Trimming removed 5 bases from V and 7 bases from J, with 11 bases in between. Germline CDR1 SGHTA, CDR2 FQGNSA. In nucleotides, the CDR3 is TGTGCCAGCAGCGAACAGGGAGGTGGCTACACCTTC. Its translation is CASSEQGGGYTF.

This clonotype was found many times. The genes are TRBV7-2 and TRBJ2-6; D is possibly TRBD2 (6 bases). The CDR3 is 18 amino acids. The V and J ends lost 2 bases and 0 bases respectively, with 14 bases between them. The V gene's germline CDR1 is SGHTA and CDR2 FQGNSA. CDR3: CASSLLLAGFSGANVLTF. The CDR3 region has the DNA TGTGCCAGCAGCTTACTACTAGCAGGTTTCTCTGGGGCCAACGTCCTGACTTTC.

This clonotype was seen repeatedly, ten times or more. The V and J genes are TRBV7-9 and TRBJ2-7; tentative D call: TRBD2 (5 bases). The CDR3 runs 14 residues. Germline V gene sequence: CDR1 SEHNR, CDR2 FQNEAQ (reference sequence). Trimming took off 7 bases at V and 3 bases at J, with 16 bases between the two ends. The CDR3 protein is CASTSRTSFYEQYF. The CDR3 DNA sequence: TGTGCCAGCACCAGTAGAACTAGTTTCTACGAGCAGTACTTC.